Below are 5 T cell receptor beta chains sequenced from a single sample in a study of T cell changes during pregnancy in multiple sclerosis. Method: immunoSEQ multiplex PCR; TCRdb's copy keeps in-frame clones and lacks some. The sample holds 42,000 or so clones; almost 95% are singletons and the top ten take roughly 8.1%. The source was CD8+ T cells from peripheral blood mononuclear cells, collected in the third trimester of pregnancy. Every receptor here comes from a female donor with multiple sclerosis, enrolled in a pregnancy study.

This chain uses TRBV4-2 with TRBJ2-7, with D possibly matching TRBD1 (6 bases). Germline assignment: CDR1 LGHNA and CDR2 YNFKEQ. CDR3 length equals 13 residues. Trimming pared 2 bases from V and 4 bases from J, leaving 9 bases between. This CDR3 reads CASSQPGAYEQYF. CDR3 in DNA: TGTGCCAGCAGCCAACCAGGGGCTTACGAGCAGTACTTC.

This chain joins TRBV14 and TRBJ2-3; 7 positions match TRBD2. V dropped 6 bases and J dropped 5; count of bases not matched to a gene: 5. CDR1 is SGHDN, CDR2 FVKESK, per germline. The length of the CDR3 is 13 residues. The CDR3 reads CASRGGTRDTQYF. The CDR3 nucleotides are TGTGCCAGCAGGGGGGGGACCCGAGATACGCAGTATTTT.

The chain employs TRBV7-9 and TRBJ2-3, with unresolved D. The CDR3 runs to 15 residues. The germline gives CDR1 SEHNR, CDR2 FQNEAQ (reference sequence). V was cut by 1 base and J by 5 bases, with 13 bases left in between. CDR3 protein: CASSLGISSGDTQYF. The CDR3 nucleotides read TGTGCCAGCAGCTTAGGAATTTCTTCGGGAGATACGCAGTATTTT.

V usage is TRBV28 and J usage is TRBJ2-7; D is possibly TRBD1 (5 bases). CDR3 length: 17 amino acids. Germline V CDR1 and CDR2: MDHEN, SYDVKM. V lost 3 bases to trimming and J lost 0 bases, with 18 bases between them. Written as DNA, the CDR3 is TGTGCCAGCAGTTTTCCCGCGACAGTCACCCTCTCCTACGAGCAGTACTTC. Its protein is CASSFPATVTLSYEQYF.

The J gene is TRBJ2-7, the V gene TRBV27, with D hard to call. The V end lost 3 bases, the J end lost 1 base, and 10 bases lay between the germline ends. The germline V gene has CDR1 MNHEY and CDR2 SMNVEV (reference sequence). This CDR3 has 14 amino acids. CDR3 sequence (DNA): TGTGCCAGCAGTTTTGGGCGAGAATCCTACGAGCAGTACTTC. Residues: CASSFGRESYEQYF.